This T cell receptor beta chain is from a study of cytomegalovirus exposure and HLA in healthy donors. Study outcomes and limitations: The number of N-insertions in an Asian-associated ancestry cluster was reportedly below the roughly 670-donor mean in a later analysis.

The CDR3 is 15 residues long. Germline V gives CDR1 WNHNN, CDR2 SYGVQD (reference sequence). Unmatched junction bases numbered 7, after V lost 6 bases and J lost 3 bases. On this clone itself: Antigen: not known.

60 Vbeta and 13 Jbeta primers were used in PCR. Method: immunoSEQ multiplex PCR; TCRdb's copy keeps in-frame clones and lacks some. The sample includes fewer than 200,000 clones, roughly 80% seen only once; the top ten take around 6.7%. The receptor was isolated from a woman in her twenties or thirties in good health and CMV-seropositive. The chain employs TRBV10-1 and TRBJ2-3; 9 positions agree with TRBD1. The sequenced material came from PBMCs. The CDR3 protein is CASRGPGQGTDTQYF. The CDR3 DNA sequence: TGCGCCAGCAGGGGACCGGGACAGGGAACAGATACGCAGTATTTT.